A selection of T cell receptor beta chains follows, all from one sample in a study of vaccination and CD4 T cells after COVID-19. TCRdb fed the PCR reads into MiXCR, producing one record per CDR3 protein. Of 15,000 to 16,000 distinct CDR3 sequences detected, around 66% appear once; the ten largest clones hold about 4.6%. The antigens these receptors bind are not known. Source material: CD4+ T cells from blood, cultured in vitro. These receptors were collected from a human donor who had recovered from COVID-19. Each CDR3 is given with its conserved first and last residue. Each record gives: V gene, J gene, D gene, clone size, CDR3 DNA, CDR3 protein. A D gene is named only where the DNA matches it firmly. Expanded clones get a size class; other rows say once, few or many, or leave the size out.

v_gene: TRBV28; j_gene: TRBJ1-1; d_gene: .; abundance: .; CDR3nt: TGTGCCAGCAGTTACCAGGTTTGGGGTGAGGCTCCTGAAGCTTTCTTT; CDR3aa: CASSYQVWGEAPEAFF
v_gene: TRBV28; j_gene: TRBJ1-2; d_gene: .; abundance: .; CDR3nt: TGTGCCAGCAGCACGGGGGTGAACTATGGCTACACCTTC; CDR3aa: CASSTGVNYGYTF
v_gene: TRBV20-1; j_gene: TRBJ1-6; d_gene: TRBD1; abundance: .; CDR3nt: TGCAGTGCGGGGACAGGAAGCTCCTATAATTCACCCCTCCACTTT; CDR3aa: CSAGTGSSYNSPLHF
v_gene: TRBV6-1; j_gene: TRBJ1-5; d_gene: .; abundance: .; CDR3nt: TGTGCCAGCAGCAAAGAGCGGGGGGATATACGGCCCCAGCATTTT; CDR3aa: CASSKERGDIRPQHF
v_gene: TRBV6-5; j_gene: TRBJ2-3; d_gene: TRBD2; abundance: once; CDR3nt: TGTGCCAGCAGTTCACTAGCGCAAATCCGCACAGATACGCAGTATTTT; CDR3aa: CASSSLAQIRTDTQYF
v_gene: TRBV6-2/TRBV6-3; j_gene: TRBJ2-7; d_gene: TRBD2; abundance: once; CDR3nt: TGTGCCAGCGCGAGACTAGCAGAATACGAGCAGTACTTC; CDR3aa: CASARLAEYEQYF
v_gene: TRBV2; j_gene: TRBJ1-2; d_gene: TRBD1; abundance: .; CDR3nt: TGTGCGTTGACAGGGGGCTATGGCTACACCTTC; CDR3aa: CALTGGYGYTF
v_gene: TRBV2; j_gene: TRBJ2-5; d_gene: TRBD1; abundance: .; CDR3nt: TGTGCCAGCAGGTCCCCCTGGGGCGGGGGACAGGGACCCCAAGAGACCCAGTACTTC; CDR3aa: CASRSPWGGGQGPQETQYF
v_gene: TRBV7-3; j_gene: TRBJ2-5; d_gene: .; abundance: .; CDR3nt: TGTGCCAGCAGCTGGGGTGGGGGCGAGACCCAGTACTTC; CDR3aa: CASSWGGGETQYF
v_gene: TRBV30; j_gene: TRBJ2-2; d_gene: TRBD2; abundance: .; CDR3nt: TGTGCCTGGACTCGAGCGGGAGGAGGCACCGGGGAGCTGTTTTTT; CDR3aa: CAWTRAGGGTGELFF
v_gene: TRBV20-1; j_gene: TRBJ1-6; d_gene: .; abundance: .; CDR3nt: TGCAGTGCTGTCAGGGAGGGCTCCTATAATTCACCCCTCCACTTT; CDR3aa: CSAVREGSYNSPLHF
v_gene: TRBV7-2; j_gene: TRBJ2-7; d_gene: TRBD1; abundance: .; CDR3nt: TGTGCCAGCAGCCCTTCGGGACAGAGCTACGAGCAGTACTTC; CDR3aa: CASSPSGQSYEQYF
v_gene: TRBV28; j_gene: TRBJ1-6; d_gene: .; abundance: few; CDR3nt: TGTGCCAGCACGATGAAGGTCCCGTCCATGGATTCACCCCTCCACTTT; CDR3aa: CASTMKVPSMDSPLHF
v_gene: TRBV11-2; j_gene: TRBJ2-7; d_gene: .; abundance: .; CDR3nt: TGTGCCAGCAGCTTAAATACAGGGTCCTACGAGCAGTACTTC; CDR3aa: CASSLNTGSYEQYF
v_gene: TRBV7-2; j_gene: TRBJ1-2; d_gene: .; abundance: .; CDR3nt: TGTGCCAGCAGGGGGCCAAGGGACGGAAGTAACTATGGCCACACCTTC; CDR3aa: CASRGPRDGSNYGHTF
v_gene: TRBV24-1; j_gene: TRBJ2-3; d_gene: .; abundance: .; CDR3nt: TGTGCCACCAGACCGGGACGGAGCACAGATACGCAGTATTTT; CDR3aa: CATRPGRSTDTQYF
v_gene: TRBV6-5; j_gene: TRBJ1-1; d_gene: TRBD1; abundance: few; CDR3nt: TGTGCCAGCAGTTCCCCGGCGGGACAGGGGACGGCTTTCTTT; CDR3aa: CASSSPAGQGTAFF
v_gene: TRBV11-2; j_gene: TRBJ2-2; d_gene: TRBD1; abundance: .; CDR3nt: TGTGCCAGCAGCTCCTGGACAGGGGCAGGGGGGGAGCTGTTTTTT; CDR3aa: CASSSWTGAGGELFF
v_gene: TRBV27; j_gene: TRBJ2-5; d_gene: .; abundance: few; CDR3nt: TGTGCCAGCAGTTCGTTCGGGGCAGAGCAAGAGACCCAGTACTTC; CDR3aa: CASSSFGAEQETQYF
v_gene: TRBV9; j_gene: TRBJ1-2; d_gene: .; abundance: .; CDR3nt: TGTGCCAGCAGCAGAGGCGGCGGGACGTTAAGCTACACCTTC; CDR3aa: CASSRGGGTLSYTF
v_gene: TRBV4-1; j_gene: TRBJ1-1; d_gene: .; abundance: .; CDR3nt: TGCGCCAGCAGCCAAGACGAACGAAGGGGGTGGAACCAAGCTTTCTTT; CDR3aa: CASSQDERRGWNQAFF
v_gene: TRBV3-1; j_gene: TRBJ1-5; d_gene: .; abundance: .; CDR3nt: TGTGCCAGCAGCGCCTGGCAGCAGGCCCAGCATTTT; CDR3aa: CASSAWQQAQHF
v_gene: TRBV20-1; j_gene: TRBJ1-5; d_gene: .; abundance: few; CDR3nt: TGCAGTGCTAGGGTGAGCAATCAGCCCCAGCATTTT; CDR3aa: CSARVSNQPQHF
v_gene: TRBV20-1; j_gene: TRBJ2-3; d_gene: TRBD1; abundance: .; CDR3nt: TGCAGTGCTAGAGTTTTGGGCCAGGGGGGCACAGATACGCAGTATTTT; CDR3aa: CSARVLGQGGTDTQYF
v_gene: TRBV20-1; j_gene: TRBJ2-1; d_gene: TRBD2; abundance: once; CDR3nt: TGCAGTGCTAGAGATACTAGCGCCAATGAGCAGTTCTTC; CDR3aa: CSARDTSANEQFF
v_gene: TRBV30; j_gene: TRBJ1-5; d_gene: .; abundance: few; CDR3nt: TGTGCCTGGAGTGTAGAGGGGAACCAGCCCCAGCATTTT; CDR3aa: CAWSVEGNQPQHF
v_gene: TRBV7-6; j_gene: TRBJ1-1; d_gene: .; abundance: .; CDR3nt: TGTGCCAGCAGCCGGACGGTGAACACTGAAGCTTTCTTT; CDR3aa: CASSRTVNTEAFF
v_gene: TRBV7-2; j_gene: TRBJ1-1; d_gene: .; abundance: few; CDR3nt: TGTGCCAGCAGACCCCCGAGAGGGGCAATGAACACTGAAGCTTTCTTT; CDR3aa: CASRPPRGAMNTEAFF
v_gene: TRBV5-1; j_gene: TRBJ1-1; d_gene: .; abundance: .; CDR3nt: TGCGCCAGCAGGCTGTGGGACGGTGAAGCTTTCTTT; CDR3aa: CASRLWDGEAFF
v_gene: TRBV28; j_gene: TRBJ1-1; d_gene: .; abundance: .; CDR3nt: TGTGCCAGCATCCTAGGACCAATCCCGGAGACTTTCTTT; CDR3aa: CASILGPIPETFF
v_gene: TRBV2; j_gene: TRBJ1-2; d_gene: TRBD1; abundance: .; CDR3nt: TGTGCCAGCAGGAAAACAGGGGGCCGGAACTATGGCTACACCTTC; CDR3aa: CASRKTGGRNYGYTF
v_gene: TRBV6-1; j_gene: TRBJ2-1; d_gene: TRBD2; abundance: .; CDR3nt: TGTGCCAGCAGATCAGGACTAGCGGTCAACTCCTACAATGAGCAGTTCTTC; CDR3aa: CASRSGLAVNSYNEQFF
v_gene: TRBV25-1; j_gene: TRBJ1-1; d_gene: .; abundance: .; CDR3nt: TGTGCCAGCAGTGGGGCAGTAGGCACTGAAGCTTTCTTT; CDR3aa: CASSGAVGTEAFF
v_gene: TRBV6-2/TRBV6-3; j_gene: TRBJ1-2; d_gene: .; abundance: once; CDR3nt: TGTGCCAGCAGTTACTCGAGATACCTAACGGATCTCTATGGCTACACCTTC; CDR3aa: CASSYSRYLTDLYGYTF
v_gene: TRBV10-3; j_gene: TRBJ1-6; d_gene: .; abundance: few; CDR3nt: TGTGCCATCAGTCGCTTGGAGTCTAATTCACCCCTCCACTTT; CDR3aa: CAISRLESNSPLHF
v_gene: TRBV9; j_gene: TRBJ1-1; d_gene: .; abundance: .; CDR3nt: TGTGCCAGCAGCCCTCGCATGAACACTGAAGCTTTCTTT; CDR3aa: CASSPRMNTEAFF
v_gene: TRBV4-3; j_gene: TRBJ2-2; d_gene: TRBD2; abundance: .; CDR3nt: TGCGCCAGCAGCCCAATACCCGGGGGGACCGCCGGGGAGCTGTTTTTT; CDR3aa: CASSPIPGGTAGELFF
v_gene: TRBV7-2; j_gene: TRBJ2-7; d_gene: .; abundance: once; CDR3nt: TGTGCCAGCAGCTTAGGGGAGCGCTACGAGCAGTACTTC; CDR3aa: CASSLGERYEQYF
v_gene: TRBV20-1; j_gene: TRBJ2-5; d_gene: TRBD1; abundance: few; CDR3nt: TGCAGTGCTTCCGGGACAGTAACCGGCGGAGAGACCCAGTACTTC; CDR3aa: CSASGTVTGGETQYF
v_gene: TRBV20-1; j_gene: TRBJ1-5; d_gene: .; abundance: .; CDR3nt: TGCAGTGCTAGAGCGCCTCCGGGGGAAGGTGGCAATCAGCCCCAGCATTTT; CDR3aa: CSARAPPGEGGNQPQHF
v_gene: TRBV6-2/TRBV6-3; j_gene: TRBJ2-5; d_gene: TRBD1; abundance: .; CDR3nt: TGTGCCAGCAGTTACAGGGACAGGGTTGGTGAGACCCAGTACTTC; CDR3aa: CASSYRDRVGETQYF
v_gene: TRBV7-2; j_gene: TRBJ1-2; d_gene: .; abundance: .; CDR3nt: TGTGCCAGCAGTTCCGACAGGCTCTATGGCTACACCTTC; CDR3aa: CASSSDRLYGYTF
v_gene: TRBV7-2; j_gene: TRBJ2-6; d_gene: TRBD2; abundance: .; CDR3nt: TGTGCCAACCCCCCAGCGGGACGCTCTGGGGCCAACGTCCTGACTTTC; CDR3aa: CANPPAGRSGANVLTF
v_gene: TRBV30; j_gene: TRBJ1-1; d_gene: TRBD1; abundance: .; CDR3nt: TGTGCCTGGACTTTGTGGACAGGGGGATCGGGTGAGGCTTTCTTT; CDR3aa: CAWTLWTGGSGEAFF
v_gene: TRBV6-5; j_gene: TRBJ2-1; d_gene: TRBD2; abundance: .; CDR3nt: TGTGCCAGCAGTTTCCCAACTAGCGGGAGGGCGGATGCCTACAATGAGCAGTTCTTC; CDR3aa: CASSFPTSGRADAYNEQFF
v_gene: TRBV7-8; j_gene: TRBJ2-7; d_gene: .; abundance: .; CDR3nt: TGTGCCAGCTTCTACGGAGGGGACAACTACGAGCAGTACTTC; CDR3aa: CASFYGGDNYEQYF
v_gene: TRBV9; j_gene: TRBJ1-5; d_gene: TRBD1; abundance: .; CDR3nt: TGTGCCAGCACCCGCGATGGACAGGTATCTCAGCCCCAGCATTTT; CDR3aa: CASTRDGQVSQPQHF
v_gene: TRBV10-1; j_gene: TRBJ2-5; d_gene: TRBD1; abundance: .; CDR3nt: TGCGCCAGCAGGACCGGGACAGGGGCTTTCGGAGAGACCCAGTACTTC; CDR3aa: CASRTGTGAFGETQYF
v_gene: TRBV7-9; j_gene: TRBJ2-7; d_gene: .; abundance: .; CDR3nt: TGTGCCAGCAGCGATCGACAGCGCGAGCAGTACTTC; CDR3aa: CASSDRQREQYF
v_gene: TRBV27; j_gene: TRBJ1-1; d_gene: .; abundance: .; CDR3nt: TGTGCCAGCAGTTCCCTTGTCCATTGGGGCACTGAAGCTTTCTTT; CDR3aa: CASSSLVHWGTEAFF
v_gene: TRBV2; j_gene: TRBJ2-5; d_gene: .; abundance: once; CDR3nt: TGTGCCAGCAGTGACCCCGCAGGCGCGGTGGAGACCCAGTACTTC; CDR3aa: CASSDPAGAVETQYF
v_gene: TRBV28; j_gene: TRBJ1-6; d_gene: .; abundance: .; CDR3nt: TGTGCCAGCAGTTCTCCGGGACGGCTTAGGGGCCTCCACTTT; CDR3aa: CASSSPGRLRGLHF
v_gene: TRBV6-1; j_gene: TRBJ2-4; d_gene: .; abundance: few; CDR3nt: TGTGCCAGCAGTGTGAGGAATAGAGCCAAAAACATTCAGTACTTC; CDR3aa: CASSVRNRAKNIQYF
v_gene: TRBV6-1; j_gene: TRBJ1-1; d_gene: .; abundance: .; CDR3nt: TGTGCCAGCAGGTGGGGGAGGGAGACTGAAGCTTTCTTT; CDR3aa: CASRWGRETEAFF
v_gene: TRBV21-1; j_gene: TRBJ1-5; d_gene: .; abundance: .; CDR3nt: TGTGCCAGCAGCAAAGGCGGGGGGACGGGTGGTAATCAGCCCCAGCATTTT; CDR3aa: CASSKGGGTGGNQPQHF